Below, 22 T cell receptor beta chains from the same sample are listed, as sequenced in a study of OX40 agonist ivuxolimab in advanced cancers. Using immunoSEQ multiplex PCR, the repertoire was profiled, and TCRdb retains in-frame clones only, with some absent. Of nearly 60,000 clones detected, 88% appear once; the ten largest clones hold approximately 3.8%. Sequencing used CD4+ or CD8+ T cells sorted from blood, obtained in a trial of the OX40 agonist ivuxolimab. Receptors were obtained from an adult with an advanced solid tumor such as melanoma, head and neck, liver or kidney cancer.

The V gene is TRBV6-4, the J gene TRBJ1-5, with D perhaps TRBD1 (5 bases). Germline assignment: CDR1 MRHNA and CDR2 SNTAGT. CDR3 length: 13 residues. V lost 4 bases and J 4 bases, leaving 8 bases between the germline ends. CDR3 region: CASSASGNQPQHF. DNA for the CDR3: TGTGCCAGCAGTGCCTCAGGGAATCAGCCCCAGCATTTT.

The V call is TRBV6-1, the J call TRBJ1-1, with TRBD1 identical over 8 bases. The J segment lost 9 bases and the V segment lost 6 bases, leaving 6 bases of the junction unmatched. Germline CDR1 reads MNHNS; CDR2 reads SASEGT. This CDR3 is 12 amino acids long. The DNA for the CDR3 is TGTGCCAGCAGCCCCGGACAGGGTAAAGCTTTCTTT. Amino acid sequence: CASSPGQGKAFF.

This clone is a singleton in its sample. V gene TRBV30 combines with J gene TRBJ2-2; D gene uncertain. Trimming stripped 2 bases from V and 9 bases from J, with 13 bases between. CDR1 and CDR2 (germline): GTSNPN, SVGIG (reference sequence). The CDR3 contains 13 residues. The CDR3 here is CAWSLPPSWELFF. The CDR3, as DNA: TGTGCCTGGAGTTTACCGCCGTCGTGGGAGCTGTTTTTT.

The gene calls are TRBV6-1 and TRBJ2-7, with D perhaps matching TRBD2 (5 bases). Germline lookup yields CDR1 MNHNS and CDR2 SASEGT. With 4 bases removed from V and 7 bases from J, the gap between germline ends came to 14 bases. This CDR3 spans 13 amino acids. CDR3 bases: TGTGCCAGCAGTGTTGGAGGACCTTTGGAGCAGTACTTC. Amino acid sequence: CASSVGGPLEQYF.

The CDR3 sequence: CASGPTVMNTEAFF. The CDR3 DNA reads TGTGCCAGCGGACCGACAGTGATGAACACTGAAGCTTTCTTT. The chain uses TRBV6-5 and TRBJ1-1; tentative D call: TRBD1 (5 bases). V was clipped by 8 bases and J by 0 bases, with 13 bases between them. This CDR3 has 14 residues. In germline, CDR1 is MNHEY, CDR2 SVGAGI.

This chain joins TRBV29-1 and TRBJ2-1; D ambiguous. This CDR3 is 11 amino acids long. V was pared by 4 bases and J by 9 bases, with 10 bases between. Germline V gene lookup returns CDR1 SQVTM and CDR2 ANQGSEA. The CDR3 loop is CSVARGFEQFF. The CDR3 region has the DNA TGCAGCGTTGCTCGCGGTTTTGAGCAGTTCTTC.

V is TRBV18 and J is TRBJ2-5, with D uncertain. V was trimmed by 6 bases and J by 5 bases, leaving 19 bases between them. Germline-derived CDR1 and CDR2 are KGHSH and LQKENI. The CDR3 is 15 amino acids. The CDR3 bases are TGTGCCAGCTCCCCGAGAATTGATAGCTCGGAGACCCAGTACTTC. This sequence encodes CASSPRIDSSETQYF.

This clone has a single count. CDR3 amino acids: CASSPRGGDNTDTQYF. CDR3 DNA sequence: TGTGCCAGCAGCCCCCGGGGCGGAGACAACACAGATACGCAGTATTTT. This chain connects TRBV9 to TRBJ2-3; D could derive from TRBD1 or TRBD2 (5 bases each). CDR3 size: 16 residues. Deletions cut 4 bases from V and 2 bases from J, with 17 bases between. Germline CDR1 SGDLS, CDR2 YYNGEE.

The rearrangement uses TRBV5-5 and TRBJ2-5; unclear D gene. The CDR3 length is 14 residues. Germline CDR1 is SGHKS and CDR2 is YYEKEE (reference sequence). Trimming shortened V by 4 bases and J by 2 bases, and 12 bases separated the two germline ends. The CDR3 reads CASSKEWTQETQYF. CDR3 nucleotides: TGTGCCAGCAGCAAGGAATGGACGCAAGAGACCCAGTACTTC.

CDR3 coding DNA: TGTGCCAGTAGTCCCGAAAGGGGGGGAAGCTCGAATCAGCCCCAGCATTTT. Its translation: CASSPERGGSSNQPQHF. This chain uses TRBV19 with TRBJ1-5; the D gene is possibly TRBD1 (6 bases). Germline V gene lookup returns CDR1 LNHDA and CDR2 SQIVND (reference sequence). The CDR3 is 17 residues long. Trimming shortened V by 5 bases and J by 4 bases, and 21 bases separated the two germline ends.

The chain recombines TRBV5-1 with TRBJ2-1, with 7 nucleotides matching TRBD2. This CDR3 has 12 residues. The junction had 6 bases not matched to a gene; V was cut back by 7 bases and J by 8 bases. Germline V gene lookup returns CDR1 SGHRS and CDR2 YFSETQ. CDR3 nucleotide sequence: TGCGCCAGCGTTAGCGGGTCCGATGAGCAGTTCTTC. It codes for CASVSGSDEQFF.

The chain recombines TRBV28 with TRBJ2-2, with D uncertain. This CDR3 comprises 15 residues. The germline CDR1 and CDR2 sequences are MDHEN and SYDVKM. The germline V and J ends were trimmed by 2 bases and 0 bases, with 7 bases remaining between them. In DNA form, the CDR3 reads TGTGCCAGCAGTTTACATACCGCGAACACCGGGGAGCTGTTTTTT. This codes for CASSLHTANTGELFF.

The DNA for the CDR3 is TGTGCCAGCAGCAGGACTAGCGGGGCCCAAGAGACCCAGTACTTC. It encodes CASSRTSGAQETQYF. The chain is built from TRBV7-3 and TRBJ2-5; TRBD2 aligns across 12 bases. The CDR3 loop spans 15 amino acids. Germline CDR1 reads SGHTA; CDR2 reads FQGTGA. V shed 5 bases and J 1 base; nucleotides not matched to a gene: 2.

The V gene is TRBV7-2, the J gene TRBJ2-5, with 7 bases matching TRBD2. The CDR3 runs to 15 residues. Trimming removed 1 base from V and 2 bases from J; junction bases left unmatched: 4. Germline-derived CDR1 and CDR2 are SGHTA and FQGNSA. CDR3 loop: CASSLGSGVQETQYF. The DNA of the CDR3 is TGTGCCAGCAGCTTAGGAAGCGGGGTACAAGAGACCCAGTACTTC.

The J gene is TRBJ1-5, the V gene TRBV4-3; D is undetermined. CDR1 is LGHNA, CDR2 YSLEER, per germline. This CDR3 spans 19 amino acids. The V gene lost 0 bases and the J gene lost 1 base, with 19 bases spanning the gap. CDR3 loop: CASSQDAAGGRWSNQPQHF. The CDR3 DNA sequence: TGCGCCAGCAGCCAAGATGCGGCAGGCGGGCGTTGGAGCAATCAGCCCCAGCATTTT.

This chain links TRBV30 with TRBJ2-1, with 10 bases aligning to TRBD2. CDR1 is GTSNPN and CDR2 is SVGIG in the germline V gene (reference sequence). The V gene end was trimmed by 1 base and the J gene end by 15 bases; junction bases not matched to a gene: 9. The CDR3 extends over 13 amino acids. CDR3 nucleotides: TGTGCCTGGAGTGGACTAGCGGGTGACCGACGGTTCTTC. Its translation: CAWSGLAGDRRFF.

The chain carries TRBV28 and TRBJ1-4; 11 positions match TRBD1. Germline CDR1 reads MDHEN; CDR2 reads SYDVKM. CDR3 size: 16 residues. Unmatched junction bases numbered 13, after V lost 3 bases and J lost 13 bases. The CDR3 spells CASSFNRGQGAYGLFF. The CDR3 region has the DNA TGTGCCAGCAGTTTTAATCGCGGACAGGGGGCGTATGGACTGTTTTTT.

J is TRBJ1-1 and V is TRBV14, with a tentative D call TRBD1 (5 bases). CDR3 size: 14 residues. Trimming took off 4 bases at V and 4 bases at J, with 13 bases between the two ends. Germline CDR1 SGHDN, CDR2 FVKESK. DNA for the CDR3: TGTGCCAGCAGCCGGTTCGCAGGGTTCACTGAAGCTTTCTTT. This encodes CASSRFAGFTEAFF.

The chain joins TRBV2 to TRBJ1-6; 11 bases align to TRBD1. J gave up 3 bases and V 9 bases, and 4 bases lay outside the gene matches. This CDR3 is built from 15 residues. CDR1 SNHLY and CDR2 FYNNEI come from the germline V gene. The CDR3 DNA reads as TGTGCCAGGGGGACAGGGGGTTTCTATAATTCACCCCTCCACTTT. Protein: CARGTGGFYNSPLHF. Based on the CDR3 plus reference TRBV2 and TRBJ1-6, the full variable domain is EPEVTQTPSHQVTQMGQEVILRCVPISNHLYFYWYRQILGQKVEFLVSFYNNEISEKSEIFDDQFSVERPDGSNFTLKIRSTKLEDSAMYFCARGTGGFYNSPLHFGNGTRLTVT.

DNA of the CDR3: TGTGCCTGGACTCTAGCGCGGAACACCGGGGAGCTGTTTTTT. Translating it yields CAWTLARNTGELFF. This sequence joins TRBV30 and TRBJ2-2; D may be TRBD2 (6 bases). V gave up 4 bases and J gave up 1 base, with 10 bases separating them. Germline V gene data show CDR1 as GTSNPN and CDR2 as SVGIG (reference sequence). The length of the CDR3 is 14 residues.

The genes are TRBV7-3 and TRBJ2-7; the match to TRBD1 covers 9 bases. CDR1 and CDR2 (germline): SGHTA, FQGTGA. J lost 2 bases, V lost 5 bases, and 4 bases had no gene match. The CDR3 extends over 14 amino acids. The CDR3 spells CASSTGQGPYEQYF. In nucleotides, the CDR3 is TGTGCCAGCAGCACCGGACAGGGGCCCTACGAGCAGTACTTC.

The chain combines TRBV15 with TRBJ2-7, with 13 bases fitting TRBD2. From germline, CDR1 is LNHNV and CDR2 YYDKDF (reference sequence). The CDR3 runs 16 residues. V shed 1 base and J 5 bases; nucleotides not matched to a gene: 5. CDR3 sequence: CATSRGGLAGSHEQYF. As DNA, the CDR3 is TGTGCCACCAGCAGAGGGGGACTAGCGGGATCCCACGAGCAGTACTTC.